A single sample gave rise to the 3 T cell receptor beta chains below, sequenced in a study of tumor and adjacent non-tumor tissue in lung cancer. This sample's RNA came from whole unsorted tissue. The library came from three nested PCR rounds adapted from ARM-PCR protocols. TCRdb re-called the multiplex PCR reads with MiXCR, one entry per CDR3 protein. The table lists about 93,000 distinct CDR3 sequences, approximately 65% of them singletons. The sequenced sample consisted of lung tumor tissue. The origin of the receptors is a man in his sixties with non-small cell lung cancer.

Concerning this clonotype: A clone one base away is much larger, so this may be a read error. V usage is TRBV7-9 and J usage is TRBJ1-6; 8 nucleotides agree with TRBD1. Looked up from germline, CDR1 is SEHNR and CDR2 is FQNEAQ (reference sequence). The CDR3 length is 15 residues. CDR3 bases: TGTGCCAGAAGCTTTCAGGGGGCGAAGAATTCACCCCTCCACTTT. Encoded protein: CARSFQGAKNSPLHF.

The chain carries TRBV28 and TRBJ2-1; D may be TRBD2 (6 bases). Germline assignment: CDR1 MDHEN and CDR2 SYDVKM. The V end was cut by 3 bases, the J end by 0 bases, with 21 bases between. The length of the CDR3 is 19 residues. The CDR3 is CASSFSRRTTASSYNEQFF. The CDR3, as DNA: TGTGCCAGCAGTTTTAGCCGGAGGACTACCGCGAGCTCCTACAATGAGCAGTTCTTC.

This chain connects TRBV6-2 or TRBV6-3 to TRBJ2-7; no clear D gene. Trimming shortened V by 7 bases and J by 11 bases, and 30 bases separated the two germline ends. The length of the CDR3 is 16 residues. The germline gives CDR1 MNHEY, CDR2 SVGEGT. The CDR3 loop is CASIKHSVRGSYEEYF. DNA for the CDR3: TGTGCCAGCATTAAACACAGTGTACGAGGATCCTACGAAGAGTACTTC.